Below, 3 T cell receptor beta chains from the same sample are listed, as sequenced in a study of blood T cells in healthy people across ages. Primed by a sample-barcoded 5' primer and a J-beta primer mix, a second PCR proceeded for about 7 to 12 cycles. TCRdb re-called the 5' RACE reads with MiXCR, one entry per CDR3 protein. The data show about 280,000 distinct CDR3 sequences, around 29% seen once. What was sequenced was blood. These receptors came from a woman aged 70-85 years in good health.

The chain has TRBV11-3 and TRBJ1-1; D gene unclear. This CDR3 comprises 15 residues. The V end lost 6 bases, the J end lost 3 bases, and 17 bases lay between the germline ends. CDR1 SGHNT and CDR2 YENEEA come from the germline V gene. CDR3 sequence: CASSEEGSKDTEAFF. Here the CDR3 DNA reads TGTGCCAGCAGTGAGGAGGGTTCTAAGGACACTGAAGCTTTCTTT.

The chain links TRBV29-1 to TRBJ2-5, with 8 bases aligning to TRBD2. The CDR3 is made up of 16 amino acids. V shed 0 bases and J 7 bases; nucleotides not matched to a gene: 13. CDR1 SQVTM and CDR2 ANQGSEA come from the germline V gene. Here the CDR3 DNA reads TGCAGCGTTGAAGATTCAGCGGCGGGAGGTAGGGGGACCCAGTACTTC. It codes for CSVEDSAAGGRGTQYF.

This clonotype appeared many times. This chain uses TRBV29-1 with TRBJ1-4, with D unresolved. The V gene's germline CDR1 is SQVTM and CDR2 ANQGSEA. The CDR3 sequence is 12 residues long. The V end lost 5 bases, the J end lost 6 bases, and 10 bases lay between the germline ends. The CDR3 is CSVLGGDEKLFF. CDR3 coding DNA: TGCAGCGTTTTGGGTGGGGATGAAAAACTGTTTTTT. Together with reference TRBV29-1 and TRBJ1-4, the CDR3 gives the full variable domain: SAVISQKPSRDICQRGTSLTIQCQVDSQVTMMFWYRQQPGQSLTLIATANQGSEATYESGFVIDKFPISRPNLTFSTLTVSNMSPEDSSIYLCSVLGGDEKLFFGSGTQLSVL.